Detailed here is one TCR beta chain. The sample belongs to a study of shared clonotypes between healthy human individuals. Trimming removed 6 bases from V and 0 bases from J; junction bases left unmatched: 2. CDR1 SNHLY and CDR2 FYNNEI come from the germline V gene. This CDR3 comprises 15 residues. Profiling relied on immunoSEQ multiplex PCR, and the TCRdb table lists in-frame clones only, not all of them. Among around 940,000 clones, more than 75% were seen once, and the ten largest hold approximately 1.5%. The TCR sequence derives from a man between 18 and 35 years old in good health. The V and J genes are TRBV2 and TRBJ2-6; 7 nucleotides line up with TRBD2. What was sequenced was memory CD4+ T cells sorted from blood. Sample subset: CD45RA-negative fraction. The CDR3 region has the DNA TGTGCCAGCAGGAGCGGGGTCTCTGGGGCCAACGTCCTGACTTTC. Its translation: CASRSGVSGANVLTF. The whole variable domain, filled in from reference TRBV2 and TRBJ2-6, reads EPEVTQTPSHQVTQMGQEVILRCVPISNHLYFYWYRQILGQKVEFLVSFYNNEISEKSEIFDDQFSVERPDGSNFTLKIRSTKLEDSAMYFCASRSGVSGANVLTFGAGSRLTVL.